This record covers a single T cell receptor (beta chain). Its specificity is unknown. This sample was included in a study of shared clonotypes between healthy human individuals. Study at large: Per donor, three plates held CD4 naive cells, three held CD4 memory, two held CD8 naive and one held CD8 memory. Overall study findings and caveats: Among donors, the sharing of clonotypes was expected to be influenced by sequencing depth. On the whole, naive subsets had larger estimated richness than memory subsets had.

The data were produced by immunoSEQ multiplex PCR, yet TCRdb's version contains in-frame clones alone and is incomplete. Here the sample spans approximately 1.5 million clones, roughly 98% being singletons. The material sequenced was naive CD4+ T cells sorted from blood. Subset noted: CD45RA+ positively selected. The clonotype was recovered from a man aged 25 to 40 in good health.

CDR3 in amino acids: CASSPGTSGSPGELFF. The CDR3 nucleotides are TGTGCCAGCAGCCCTGGGACTAGCGGCTCCCCAGGGGAGCTGTTTTTT. The chain has TRBV7-9 and TRBJ2-2; TRBD2 aligns across 11 bases. The CDR3 runs 16 residues. Germline loops: CDR1 SEHNR, CDR2 FQNEAQ (reference sequence). J lost 8 bases, V lost 5 bases, and 10 bases had no gene match.